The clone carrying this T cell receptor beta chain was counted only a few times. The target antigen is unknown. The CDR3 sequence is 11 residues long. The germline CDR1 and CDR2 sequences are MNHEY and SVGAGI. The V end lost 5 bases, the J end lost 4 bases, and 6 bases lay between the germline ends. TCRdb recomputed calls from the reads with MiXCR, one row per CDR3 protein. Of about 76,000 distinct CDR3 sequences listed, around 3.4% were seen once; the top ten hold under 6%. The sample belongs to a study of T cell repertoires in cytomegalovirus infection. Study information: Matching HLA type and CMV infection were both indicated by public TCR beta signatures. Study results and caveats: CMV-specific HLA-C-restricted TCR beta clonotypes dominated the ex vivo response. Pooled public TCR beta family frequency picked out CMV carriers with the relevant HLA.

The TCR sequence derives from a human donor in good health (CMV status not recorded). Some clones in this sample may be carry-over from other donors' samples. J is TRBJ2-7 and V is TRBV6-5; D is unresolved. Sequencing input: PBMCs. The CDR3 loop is CASSTMYEQYF. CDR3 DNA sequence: TGTGCCAGCAGTACTATGTACGAGCAGTACTTC.